One and the same sample provided the 24 T cell receptor beta chains below, sequenced in a study of shared clonotypes between healthy human individuals. Assay used: immunoSEQ multiplex PCR; TCRdb lists only in-frame clones, some missing. The data hold over 1.5 million clones, with approximately 98% observed a single time. Specimen: naive CD4+ T cells sorted from blood. Subset defined: CD45RA+ positively selected. Every receptor here comes from a man between 25 and 39 years old in good health.

The chain carries TRBV5-1 and TRBJ2-7; maybe TRBD1 (5 bases). The CDR3 totals 15 residues. The V and J ends lost 0 bases and 3 bases respectively, with 13 bases between them. Per the germline V gene, CDR1 is SGHRS and CDR2 is YFSETQ. Written as DNA, the CDR3 is TGCGCCAGCAGCTTGGATTCAGGGTCGGGCTACGAGCAGTACTTC. As protein: CASSLDSGSGYEQYF.

The sample holds one count of this clone. The chain has TRBV5-1 and TRBJ2-3, with 10 nucleotides matching TRBD2. The CDR3 spans 16 residues. Per germline, CDR1 SGHRS and CDR2 YFSETQ. V lost 4 bases and J lost 4; bases outside the gene matches: 9. CDR3 amino acids: CASSRGLAGDADTQYF. The CDR3 nucleotides read TGCGCCAGCAGCCGGGGGCTAGCGGGAGATGCAGATACGCAGTATTTT.

The chain joins TRBV5-4 to TRBJ2-5; no clear D gene. CDR1 SGHNT and CDR2 YYREEE come from the germline V gene (reference sequence). The CDR3 covers 15 residues. V lost 4 bases, J lost 0 bases, and 13 bases lay in between. The CDR3, as DNA: TGTGCCAGCAGCCCCGAACCTGGGGACCAAGAGACCCAGTACTTC. This translates into CASSPEPGDQETQYF.

This chain joins TRBV11-3 and TRBJ2-7, with no clear D. V was pared by 2 bases and J by 2 bases, with 7 bases between. The germline V gene encodes CDR1 SGHNT and CDR2 YENEEA. This CDR3 spans 13 amino acids. CDR3 residues: CASSLQETYEQYF. The DNA for the CDR3 is TGTGCCAGCAGCTTACAGGAAACCTACGAGCAGTACTTC.

This chain uses TRBV15 with TRBJ2-1, with 7 bases matching TRBD2. The V and J ends lost 4 bases and 4 bases, in that order; junction bases with no gene match: 7. Germline assignment: CDR1 LNHNV and CDR2 YYDKDF (reference sequence). The CDR3 totals 15 residues. Here the CDR3 reads CATSIGLAEYNEQFF. CDR3 DNA sequence: TGTGCCACCAGCATTGGGCTAGCGGAATACAATGAGCAGTTCTTC.

The V call is TRBV10-3, the J call TRBJ2-2, with a weak D call TRBD2 (7 bases). This CDR3 is 15 amino acids long. Trimming removed 3 bases from V and 3 bases from J, with 11 bases in between. Germline loops: CDR1 ENHRY, CDR2 SYGVKD. CDR3 loop: CAISELGGDTGELFF. The CDR3 region has the DNA TGTGCCATCAGTGAACTAGGGGGGGACACCGGGGAGCTGTTTTTT.

This chain joins TRBV6-5 and TRBJ2-7; 8 bases map to TRBD2. The ends lost 6 bases at V and 0 bases at J; junction bases unmatched: 1. The CDR3 length is 13 residues. The germline gives CDR1 MNHEY, CDR2 SVGAGI. The CDR3 DNA reads TGTGCCAGCAGCCTAGCGGGCTCCTACGAGCAGTACTTC. Its protein product is CASSLAGSYEQYF.

In this sample, this clone turned up once. This rearrangement joins TRBV10-2 to TRBJ2-7, with D maybe TRBD2 (5 bases). The CDR3 runs to 14 residues. CDR1 is WSHSY and CDR2 is SAAADI in the germline V gene. The V end lost 7 bases, the J end lost 3 bases, and 16 bases lay between the germline ends. The CDR3 is CASTDHGKLYEQYF. CDR3 bases: TGCGCCAGCACTGACCACGGGAAACTCTACGAGCAGTACTTC.

J is TRBJ1-5 and V is TRBV18; a weak D match, TRBD1 (6 bases). Germline V gene sequence: CDR1 KGHSH, CDR2 LQKENI. This CDR3 has 15 amino acids. The V end was cut by 1 base, the J end by 6 bases, with 13 bases between. DNA of the CDR3: TGTGCCAGCTCACCACTGGCAGGGGCAAGTCAGCCCCAGCATTTT. Translation: CASSPLAGASQPQHF.

The chain couples TRBV7-9 to TRBJ2-7; D not certain. Trimming took off 2 bases at V and 4 bases at J, with 12 bases between the two ends. CDR3 length: 14 amino acids. Looked up from germline, CDR1 is SEHNR and CDR2 is FQNEAQ (reference sequence). The CDR3 here is CASSLLPSSYEQYF. The CDR3 DNA follows: TGTGCCAGCAGCTTACTCCCCTCTTCATACGAGCAGTACTTC.

This clone was observed a single time. The gene calls are TRBV7-9 and TRBJ2-4; 10 bases align to TRBD2. This CDR3 has 16 residues. After removal of 2 bases from V and 9 bases from J, the junction contained 10 bases not matched to a gene. Germline loops: CDR1 SEHNR, CDR2 FQNEAQ (reference sequence). This CDR3 reads CASSLPSGSGIGIQYF. The CDR3, as DNA: TGTGCCAGCAGCTTACCTAGCGGGAGTGGAATAGGCATTCAGTACTTC. Filled out from reference TRBV7-9 and TRBJ2-4, the complete variable domain reads DTGVSQNPRHKITKRGQNVTFRCDPISEHNRLYWYRQTLGQGPEFLTYFQNEAQLEKSRLLSDRFSAERPKGSFSTLEIQRTEQGDSAMYLCASSLPSGSGIGIQYFGAGTRLSVL.

The chain employs TRBV5-1 and TRBJ2-7; unclear D gene. Germline values: CDR1 SGHRS, CDR2 YFSETQ. This CDR3 region has 12 residues. Trimming took off 1 base at V and 2 bases at J, with 4 bases between the two ends. In nucleotides, the CDR3 is TGCGCCAGCAGCTTGCAACCCTACGAGCAGTACTTC. Translation: CASSLQPYEQYF.

V and J are TRBV27 and TRBJ2-1, with D perhaps TRBD1 (6 bases). This CDR3 is 15 amino acids long. Germline V lookup: CDR1 MNHEY, CDR2 SMNVEV (reference sequence). Trimming cost V 5 bases and J 2 bases, with 13 bases left between them. The CDR3 coding sequence is TGTGCCAGCAGTGACAGGTTGAGCACCTACAATGAGCAGTTCTTC. It specifies CASSDRLSTYNEQFF.

The chain links TRBV9 to TRBJ2-5; D remains unclear. In germline, CDR1 is SGDLS, CDR2 YYNGEE. Trimming removed 0 bases at V and 2 bases at J, with 14 bases between. This CDR3 is 16 amino acids long. The CDR3 protein is CASSVGNSWGQETQYF. CDR3 bases: TGTGCCAGCAGCGTAGGGAATAGTTGGGGACAAGAGACCCAGTACTTC. Combining the CDR3 with reference TRBV9 and TRBJ2-5 gives the whole variable domain DSGVTQTPKHLITATGQRVTLRCSPRSGDLSVYWYQQSLDQGLQFLIQYYNGEERAKGNILERFSAQQFPDLHSELNLSSLELGDSALYFCASSVGNSWGQETQYFGPGTRLLVL.

The rearrangement joins TRBV11-2 to TRBJ2-7, with D unresolved. The ends were cut back, 4 bases at V and 5 bases at J, with 15 bases in the middle. The CDR3 is 14 residues long. Germline lookup yields CDR1 SGHAT and CDR2 FQNNGV. CDR3 protein: CASSSVGGFDEQYF. The CDR3 nucleotides read TGTGCCAGCAGCTCCGTTGGTGGATTCGACGAGCAGTACTTC.

This rearrangement joins TRBV6-6 to TRBJ1-1, with D perhaps TRBD1 (5 bases). The germline gives CDR1 MNHNY, CDR2 SVGAGI (reference sequence). The CDR3 runs 16 residues. V was trimmed by 10 bases and J by 2 bases, leaving 23 bases between them. This chain's CDR3 is CATLGGSKGINTEAFF. In DNA, the CDR3 is TGTGCCACCCTTGGTGGCAGCAAGGGGATAAACACTGAAGCTTTCTTT.

This sequence joins TRBV28 and TRBJ1-5, with unresolved D. Germline CDR1 MDHEN, CDR2 SYDVKM. V was shortened by 1 base and J by 7 bases, with 11 bases between the two germline ends. The CDR3 spans 14 residues. In DNA, the CDR3 is TGTGCCAGCAGTTTATCACGGACCGACCAGCCCCAGCATTTT. Encoded protein: CASSLSRTDQPQHF.

The rearrangement joins TRBV7-9 to TRBJ2-1, with D unresolved. CDR1 SEHNR and CDR2 FQNEAQ come from the germline V gene (reference sequence). V lost 7 bases, J lost 8 bases, and 15 bases lay in between. This CDR3 contains 13 residues. CDR3 bases: TGTGCCAGCATCTATCAAGTAACCGATGAGCAGTTCTTC. Its protein product is CASIYQVTDEQFF.

The chain combines TRBV5-6 with TRBJ1-1; tentatively, D is TRBD1 (5 bases). The CDR3 is 14 amino acids. The germline gives CDR1 SGHDT, CDR2 YYEEEE. The ends were cut back, 4 bases at V and 3 bases at J, with 13 bases in the middle. CDR3 loop: CASSMTVDYTEAFF. As DNA, the CDR3 is TGTGCCAGCAGCATGACAGTAGATTACACTGAAGCTTTCTTT.

The chain links TRBV11-2 to TRBJ1-1; D gene unclear. With 1 base removed from V and 1 base from J, the gap between germline ends came to 7 bases. Germline V gene data show CDR1 as SGHAT and CDR2 as FQNNGV. The CDR3 length is 14 residues. The CDR3 region is CASSLGRQNTEAFF. CDR3 DNA: TGTGCCAGCAGCTTAGGACGGCAGAACACTGAAGCTTTCTTT.

The chain uses TRBV28 and TRBJ1-2; 9 bases match TRBD1. The germline CDR1 and CDR2 sequences are MDHEN and SYDVKM. The CDR3 spans 15 residues. With V trimmed by 5 bases and J by 8 bases, 12 bases remained unmatched. The CDR3 here is CASSIAGTGQAGYTF. The CDR3 nucleotides read TGTGCCAGCAGTATCGCCGGGACAGGGCAGGCGGGCTACACCTTC.

This rearrangement joins TRBV5-1 to TRBJ2-5; 12 bases line up with TRBD2. Germline V CDR1 and CDR2: SGHRS, YFSETQ. The ends lost 6 bases at V and 4 bases at J; junction bases unmatched: 7. The length of the CDR3 is 15 residues. As DNA, the CDR3 is TGCGCCAGCACCAACCTAGCGGGAGGGTTAGAGACCCAGTACTTC. Encoded protein: CASTNLAGGLETQYF.

The V and J genes are TRBV9 and TRBJ2-3; D uncertain. The germline V gene has CDR1 SGDLS and CDR2 YYNGEE. V was clipped by 3 bases and J by 0 bases, with 8 bases between them. This CDR3 comprises 14 residues. DNA of the CDR3: TGTGCCAGCAGCGACTCCATGAGCACAGATACGCAGTATTTT. This encodes CASSDSMSTDTQYF.

The V gene is TRBV11-2, the J gene TRBJ1-1; D not resolved. V lost 0 bases and J lost 4, with 6 bases in between. The CDR3 extends over 13 amino acids. The germline V gene encodes CDR1 SGHAT and CDR2 FQNNGV. CDR3 loop: CASSLDGSTEAFF. CDR3 nucleotide sequence: TGTGCCAGCAGCTTAGATGGTAGCACTGAAGCTTTCTTT.